This T cell receptor beta chain was found in a study of blood T cell repertoires in COVID-19. Assay: immunoSEQ multiplex PCR; the TCRdb copy retains only in-frame clones and omits some. In the table there are 250,000 to 300,000 clones, around 86% of which are singletons. The CDR3 covers 15 residues. V was trimmed by 3 bases and J by 5 bases, leaving 19 bases between them. Germline V gene data show CDR1 as DFQATT and CDR2 as SNEGSKA (reference sequence). The TCR originated in a woman aged 55-70 years with active or convalescent COVID-19. The chain couples TRBV20-1 to TRBJ2-5; maybe TRBD2 (5 bases). The specimen sequenced was peripheral blood. CDR3 protein: CSASILQEAPETQYF. CDR3 DNA sequence: TGCAGTGCTAGTATTCTCCAGGAGGCACCGGAGACCCAGTACTTC.